These 26 T cell receptor beta chains were sequenced from one sample in a study of blood T cell repertoires in COVID-19. The table came from immunoSEQ multiplex PCR; TCRdb's copy has only in-frame clones and leaves some out. Here the sample spans 250,000 to 350,000 clones, roughly 88% being singletons. Sequenced: peripheral blood. The receptors shown here come from a woman in her 30s with active or convalescent COVID-19.

Written as DNA, the CDR3 is TGTGCCAGCAGCTTGACCGGCGACAGTTACTTC. Protein product: CASSLTGDSYF. The rearrangement joins TRBV7-9 to TRBJ2-7; D may be TRBD1 (5 bases). This CDR3 has 11 amino acids. Trimming took off 3 bases at V and 13 bases at J, with 13 bases between the two ends. Germline V lookup: CDR1 SEHNR, CDR2 FQNEAQ (reference sequence). The full variable domain, completed using reference TRBV7-9 and TRBJ2-7, is DTGVSQNPRHKITKRGQNVTFRCDPISEHNRLYWYRQTLGQGPEFLTYFQNEAQLEKSRLLSDRFSAERPKGSFSTLEIQRTEQGDSAMYLCASSLTGDSYFGPGTRLTVT.

This chain connects TRBV28 to TRBJ1-2; D not resolved. Trimming stripped 6 bases from V and 6 bases from J, with 14 bases between. The CDR3 runs 13 residues. Looked up from germline, CDR1 is MDHEN and CDR2 is SYDVKM. CDR3 nucleotide sequence: TGTGCCAGCAGCCTAATCGGGTGGGATGGCTACACCTTC. It yields the protein CASSLIGWDGYTF.

The chain has TRBV7-2 and TRBJ1-3; weak D call: TRBD1 (5 bases). This CDR3 has 18 residues. Germline assignment: CDR1 SGHTA and CDR2 FQGNSA. V lost 6 bases and J lost 2, with 23 bases in between. The CDR3, as DNA: TGTGCCAGCAGAAAAGCCTCCCCGGGGGTAAACCCTGGAAACACCATATATTTT. It specifies CASRKASPGVNPGNTIYF.

This chain connects TRBV2 to TRBJ2-3; possibly TRBD1 for D (7 bases). This CDR3 is built from 14 residues. CDR1 is SNHLY, CDR2 FYNNEI, per germline. V was cut by 7 bases and J by 4 bases, with 15 bases left in between. The DNA for the CDR3 is TGTGCCAGCACACCGACAGGGAGGCCAGATACGCAGTATTTT. It specifies CASTPTGRPDTQYF.

The chain employs TRBV6-1 and TRBJ2-2; maybe TRBD2 (5 bases). V was clipped by 2 bases and J by 6 bases, with 16 bases between them. Per germline, CDR1 MNHNS and CDR2 SASEGT. The CDR3 length is 16 residues. The chain's CDR3 is CASSEIGGSGAGELFF. Here the CDR3 DNA reads TGTGCCAGCAGTGAAATAGGAGGAAGTGGAGCCGGGGAGCTGTTTTTT.

This chain links TRBV7-9 with TRBJ1-2; perhaps TRBD1 as D (5 bases). The germline V and J ends were trimmed by 5 bases and 8 bases, with 18 bases remaining between them. CDR1 and CDR2 from the germline V gene are SEHNR and FQNEAQ (reference sequence). CDR3 size: 14 residues. Here the CDR3 reads CASSPLEGARGYTF. The CDR3, as DNA: TGTGCCAGCAGCCCCCTAGAAGGGGCACGGGGCTACACCTTC.

This clone appeared a few times. The V gene is TRBV24-1, the J gene TRBJ1-1; the D gene is possibly TRBD1 (5 bases). Trimming removed 3 bases at V and 1 base at J, with 11 bases between. CDR3 length: 15 amino acids. Germline V CDR1 and CDR2: KGHDR, SFDVKD. Written as DNA, the CDR3 is TGTGCCACCAGTGATAGTGGGGGGAAGAACACTGAAGCTTTCTTT. Amino acid sequence: CATSDSGGKNTEAFF.

The count of this clone is one. V and J are TRBV7-2 and TRBJ2-3, with D uncertain. CDR3 size: 12 residues. Germline-derived CDR1 and CDR2 are SGHTA and FQGNSA. V lost 1 base and J lost 5, with 4 bases in between. The CDR3 region is CASSLVGDTQYF. The CDR3 DNA sequence: TGTGCCAGCAGCTTAGTCGGAGATACGCAGTATTTT. The entire variable domain, with the rest obtained from reference TRBV7-2 and TRBJ2-3, is as follows: GAGVSQSPSNKVTEKGKDVELRCDPISGHTALYWYRQSLGQGLEFLIYFQGNSAPDKSGLPSDRFSAERTGGSVSTLTIQRTQQEDSAVYLCASSLVGDTQYFGPGTRLTVL.

CDR3 region: CASTDGGAPRNSPLHF. The DNA for the CDR3 is TGTGCCAGCACCGACGGAGGGGCCCCTCGGAATTCACCCCTCCACTTT. The J gene is TRBJ1-6, the V gene TRBV27, with D possibly matching TRBD1 (5 bases). Germline CDR1 reads MNHEY; CDR2 reads SMNVEV (reference sequence). V was shortened by 7 bases and J by 7 bases, with 20 bases between the two germline ends. This CDR3 has 16 residues.

This clone has a single count. The chain carries TRBV20-1 and TRBJ1-1; TRBD1 is a possible D gene (6 bases). Germline V lookup: CDR1 DFQATT, CDR2 SNEGSKA (reference sequence). This CDR3 has 10 amino acids. This CDR3 is CRTGNTEAFF. The CDR3 region has the DNA TGCAGGACAGGGAACACTGAAGCTTTCTTT.

The chain has TRBV4-3 and TRBJ1-1; D perhaps matches TRBD1 (5 bases). The germline CDR1 and CDR2 sequences are LGHNA and YSLEER. This CDR3 is 13 amino acids long. Between the trimmed V and J ends, which lost 4 bases and 10 bases, there was a span of 16 bases. The DNA for the CDR3 is TGCGCCAGCAGCCCAAGTAGGGGTTACGGAGCTTTCTTT. Amino acid sequence: CASSPSRGYGAFF.

The CDR3 DNA reads as TGTGCCAGCAGCCCTCCGGGGGTAGATACGCAGTATTTT. Its translation is CASSPPGVDTQYF. This chain joins TRBV9 and TRBJ2-3; maybe TRBD2 (6 bases). CDR1 is SGDLS and CDR2 is YYNGEE in the germline V gene. The CDR3 is 13 residues long. V was clipped by 4 bases and J by 5 bases, with 11 bases between them.

The chain has TRBV5-1 and TRBJ2-5; 13 bases map to TRBD2. The CDR3 sequence is 15 residues long. The V and J ends lost 4 bases and 3 bases, in that order; junction bases with no gene match: 3. Germline V gene data show CDR1 as SGHRS and CDR2 as YFSETQ. Here the CDR3 DNA reads TGCGCCAGCAGCGAAGGGACTAGCGGGGAAGAGACCCAGTACTTC. This translates into CASSEGTSGEETQYF. Full variable domain (remainder filled in from reference TRBV5-1 and TRBJ2-5): KAGVTQTPRYLIKTRGQQVTLSCSPISGHRSVSWYQQTPGQGLQFLFEYFSETQRNKGNFPGRFSGRQFSNSRSEMNVSTLELGDSALYLCASSEGTSGEETQYFGPGTRLLVL.

V usage is TRBV3-1 (or the pseudogene TRBV3-2) and J usage is TRBJ2-5, with 11 bases lining up with TRBD2. This CDR3 has 18 amino acids. The germline V gene has CDR1 LGHDT and CDR2 YNNKEL (reference sequence). J lost 6 bases, V lost 1 base, and 13 bases had no gene match. The CDR3 protein is CASSQVLAGGPDVKTQYF. In DNA form, the CDR3 reads TGTGCCAGCAGCCAAGTCCTAGCGGGGGGCCCAGATGTAAAGACCCAGTACTTC.

This clone was seen just once. The V gene is TRBV10-3, the J gene TRBJ1-1, with TRBD1 matching over 8 bases. This CDR3 contains 14 residues. Trimming removed 6 bases from V and 1 base from J; junction bases left unmatched: 4. The V gene's germline CDR1 is ENHRY and CDR2 SYGVKD. The chain's CDR3 is CAIRTGTGNTEAFF. The CDR3 DNA sequence: TGTGCCATCAGGACCGGGACAGGGAACACTGAAGCTTTCTTT.

A note on this clone: At one end, the junction sequence differs from germline, possibly due to a read error. This sequence joins TRBV6-5 and TRBJ1-2; D remains ambiguous. Germline V gene sequence: CDR1 MNHEY, CDR2 SVGAGI. CDR3 length equals 15 residues. Here the CDR3 reads CASTYSLNRDYGYTF. CDR3 in DNA: TGTGCCAGCACTTACTCACTGAATCGGGACTATGGCTACACCTTC.

The chain is built from TRBV28 and TRBJ1-6, with TRBD1 identical over 10 bases. This CDR3 spans 16 amino acids. Trimming cost V 8 bases and J 7 bases; bases outside gene matches: 11. Germline CDR1 reads MDHEN; CDR2 reads SYDVKM. The CDR3 loop is CASHQTGQGQNSPLHF. The CDR3, as DNA: TGTGCCAGCCACCAGACGGGACAGGGGCAAAATTCACCCCTCCACTTT.

The chain couples TRBV5-5 to TRBJ1-1; D remains unclear. CDR1 is SGHKS and CDR2 is YYEKEE in the germline V gene (reference sequence). The V and J ends lost 2 bases and 3 bases respectively, with 11 bases between them. The CDR3 consists of 14 residues. In nucleotides, the CDR3 is TGTGCCAGCAGCTTCCCCGTAGCGGACACTGAAGCTTTCTTT. It codes for CASSFPVADTEAFF. The full variable domain, completed using reference TRBV5-5 and TRBJ1-1, is DAGVTQSPTHLIKTRGQQVTLRCSPISGHKSVSWYQQVLGQGPQFIFQYYEKEERGRGNFPDRFSARQFPNYSSELNVNALLLGDSALYLCASSFPVADTEAFFGQGTRLTVV.

The V call is TRBV6-2 or TRBV6-3, the J call TRBJ2-3; 8 bases fit TRBD1. Germline V lookup: CDR1 MNHEY, CDR2 SVGEGT. The trim removed 5 bases at V and 8 bases at J, leaving 3 bases unmatched. The CDR3 is made up of 12 amino acids. The CDR3: CASSPTGATQYF. DNA for the CDR3: TGTGCCAGCAGTCCGACAGGGGCTACGCAGTATTTT.

This clone has just a few counts. The chain links TRBV5-1 to TRBJ2-7, with D possibly matching TRBD1 (6 bases). CDR1 and CDR2 from the germline V gene are SGHRS and YFSETQ. Trimming pared 4 bases from V and 2 bases from J, leaving 16 bases between. The CDR3 runs to 15 residues. In DNA, the CDR3 is TGCGCCAGCAGCCAGGGCCGGCAGGGGCCCTACGAGCAGTACTTC. Its protein product is CASSQGRQGPYEQYF.

V usage is TRBV6-4 and J usage is TRBJ2-7; 12 bases match TRBD2. The CDR3 has 19 amino acids. Germline loops: CDR1 MRHNA, CDR2 SNTAGT. Losses at the gene ends were 4 bases for V and 4 bases for J; bases not matched to a gene: 17. CDR3 in amino acids: CASSVSGGGLAGIRYEQYF. The CDR3 DNA is TGTGCCAGCAGTGTATCCGGGGGAGGACTAGCGGGGATTAGGTACGAGCAGTACTTC.

J is TRBJ2-1 and V is TRBV2; D call uncertain. V gave up 6 bases and J gave up 0 bases, with 12 bases separating them. Per the germline V gene, CDR1 is SNHLY and CDR2 is FYNNEI. The CDR3 contains 15 residues. The CDR3 nucleotides read TGTGCCAGCAGCGCCTCGGAGAGCTCCTACAATGAGCAGTTCTTC. It is translated as CASSASESSYNEQFF. Supplemented by reference TRBV2 and TRBJ2-1, the full variable domain reads EPEVTQTPSHQVTQMGQEVILRCVPISNHLYFYWYRQILGQKVEFLVSFYNNEISEKSEIFDDQFSVERPDGSNFTLKIRSTKLEDSAMYFCASSASESSYNEQFFGPGTRLTVL.

About this clone itself: The junction does not match germline at one end; this may be a read error. The CDR3 coding sequence is TGTGCTAGCAGCGGTGCCCTAGCGGGGGGGCCCCCCCCCAAAGAGACCCAGTACTTC. Its translation is CASSGALAGGPPPKETQYF. The chain combines TRBV7-7 with TRBJ2-5, with 12 bases aligning to TRBD2. This CDR3 has 19 residues. Per germline, CDR1 SSHAT and CDR2 FNYEAQ (reference sequence).

The rearrangement links TRBV19 to TRBJ1-2; D gene unclear. The CDR3 is made up of 17 amino acids. CDR1 and CDR2 (germline): LNHDA, SQIVND (reference sequence). V was shortened by 6 bases and J by 3 bases, with 23 bases between the two germline ends. The CDR3 DNA reads as TGTGCCAGTAGGACTGTGCCCAGTCCGACCTCTGACTATGGCTACACCTTC. Its protein product is CASRTVPSPTSDYGYTF.

This clone occurred a few times. The gene calls are TRBV7-9 and TRBJ1-1, with TRBD1 matching 8 bases. Germline CDR1 is SEHNR and CDR2 is FQNEAQ (reference sequence). Trimming at V came to 6 bases and at J to 3 bases, leaving 6 bases not matched to a gene. The CDR3 has 14 amino acids. CDR3 sequence (DNA): TGTGCCAGCAGGGAGACAGGGGCTGACACTGAAGCTTTCTTT. Its protein product is CASRETGADTEAFF.

The chain carries TRBV15 and TRBJ2-1; TRBD2 agrees at 10 bases. There are 13 residues in the CDR3. The ends lost 6 bases at V and 12 bases at J; junction bases unmatched: 8. Germline loops: CDR1 LNHNV, CDR2 YYDKDF (reference sequence). The CDR3 spells CATSSGGPIVQFF. The CDR3 bases are TGTGCCACCAGTAGCGGGGGGCCCATTGTGCAGTTCTTC.